The table lists the clone carrying this T cell receptor beta chain with a few counts. The antigen is unknown. The germline V gene encodes CDR1 SGHNT and CDR2 YYREEE (reference sequence). The CDR3 length is 14 residues. V gave up 2 bases and J gave up 7 bases, with 10 bases separating them. Repertoires were generated with immunoSEQ multiplex PCR, while TCRdb's copy carries only in-frame clones and drops some. The table lists about 79,000 clones, around 70% of them singletons. ViraFEST expansion of antigen-specific CD4+ T cells with viral peptide pools preceded sequencing. Having been cultured for 10 days, the cells underwent CD4+ T cell isolation. Wells each received around 2.1 million PBMC, cultured with approximately 9.1 IU/ml IL-2 and about 10 ug/ml peptides. Researchers swapped half the medium for IL-2 medium on both days 3 and 7. This entry comes from a study of vaccination effects on CD4 cells after COVID-19.

The sequence was obtained from a human donor who received a COVID-19 vaccine. The rearrangement uses TRBV5-4 and TRBJ1-6; tentative D call: TRBD1 (6 bases). The sample was CD4+ T cells from PBMCs cultured with HCoV-229E spike peptides, taken before COVID-19 vaccination. CDR3 bases: TGTGCCAGCAGCTTTGGACAGATCAATTCACCCCTCCACTTT. Protein sequence: CASSFGQINSPLHF.